This T cell receptor beta chain was obtained from a study of spatial heterogeneity in lung cancer. Looking at the study overall: Each time, sequencing found more beta-chain sequences than alpha-chain sequences.

Study-wide findings and caveats: Ubiquitous expanded tumor TCRs were observed in blood more at resection than follow-up.

The time point denotes: sample taken at primary tumor resection. Tumor, nontumor lung or frozen PBMC supplied whole RNA that was sequenced unsorted. The donor group consisted of approximately 77 patients who had untreated, early-stage non-small cell lung cancer. The table lists this clonotype with a few counts. The antigen is unknown. The CDR3 consists of 13 residues. Germline CDR1 reads DFQATT; CDR2 reads SNEGSKA (reference sequence). V dropped 5 bases and J dropped 1 base, with 8 bases sitting between them. The library protocol tagged each TCR cDNA with a unique molecular identifier. MiXCR, applied by TCRdb to the 5' RACE reads, yields one record per CDR3 protein. Here the sample spans roughly 79,000 distinct CDR3 sequences, about 12% being singletons.

The source is a male donor with early-stage non-small cell lung cancer. The rearrangement uses TRBV20-1 and TRBJ2-2, with D perhaps TRBD1 (5 bases). Sequences were derived from PBMCs, sampled at surgery. The CDR3 DNA reads as TGCAGTGCTTCCCAGGGGAACACCGGGGAGCTGTTTTTT. Protein product: CSASQGNTGELFF.